The 7 T cell receptor beta chains listed next were all sequenced from one sample in a study of blood T cell repertoires in COVID-19. Repertoires were generated with immunoSEQ multiplex PCR, while TCRdb's copy carries only in-frame clones and drops some. The sample has roughly 150,000 clones, 80% seen once. Specimen: peripheral blood. The receptor set was obtained from a man in his 60s with acute or convalescent COVID-19.

CDR3 nucleotides: TGTGCCAGCAGTGATTGGACAGGGTGGAGGACTGAAGCTTTCTTT. Translation gives CASSDWTGWRTEAFF. The chain has TRBV6-2 or TRBV6-3 and TRBJ1-1, with 8 bases that match TRBD1. CDR3 length: 15 amino acids. Germline V lookup: CDR1 MNHEY, CDR2 SVGEGT. V lost 5 bases, J lost 5 bases, and 10 bases stayed unmatched.

This rearrangement joins TRBV2 to TRBJ2-3; tentative D call: TRBD1 (5 bases). The CDR3 is 12 residues long. With 4 bases removed from V and 8 bases from J, the gap between germline ends came to 10 bases. CDR1 and CDR2 (germline): SNHLY, FYNNEI. The CDR3: CASSAKGSTQYF. The CDR3 nucleotides read TGTGCCAGCAGTGCCAAGGGGTCTACGCAGTATTTT.

This chain links TRBV5-5 with TRBJ2-3; D perhaps matches TRBD1 (7 bases). Germline V lookup: CDR1 SGHKS, CDR2 YYEKEE (reference sequence). The length of the CDR3 is 15 residues. Trimming stripped 4 bases from V and 9 bases from J, with 21 bases between. The CDR3 reads CASSAGQRTRGTQYF. The CDR3 bases are TGTGCCAGCAGCGCGGGACAGCGGACGAGGGGGACGCAGTATTTT.

This sequence joins TRBV4-2 and TRBJ2-2, with 12 bases aligning to TRBD2. V was pared by 5 bases and J by 7 bases, with 11 bases of the junction left unmatched. This CDR3 contains 17 residues. The germline CDR1 and CDR2 sequences are LGHNA and YNFKEQ. The CDR3: CASSEAGLAGFDGELFF. The CDR3 DNA reads as TGTGCCAGCAGCGAAGCCGGACTAGCGGGGTTCGACGGGGAGCTGTTTTTT.

This chain joins TRBV18 and TRBJ2-1; a weak D match, TRBD2 (7 bases). V was trimmed by 3 bases and J by 6 bases, leaving 15 bases between them. The CDR3 has 15 residues. The germline V gene has CDR1 KGHSH and CDR2 LQKENI. The CDR3 sequence: CASSPLGGGPNEQFF. The CDR3 nucleotides read TGTGCCAGCTCACCGTTGGGGGGGGGCCCCAATGAGCAGTTCTTC.

The V gene is TRBV3-1 (or the pseudogene TRBV3-2), the J gene TRBJ2-1; possible D gene TRBD2, 6 bases. The CDR3 totals 16 residues. V was shortened by 1 base and J by 10 bases, with 20 bases between the two germline ends. The V gene's germline CDR1 is LGHDT and CDR2 YNNKEL (reference sequence). The CDR3 DNA sequence: TGTGCCAGCAGCCAAGTGGGGATAGCGGAGCCATCCGAGCAGTTCTTC. This translates into CASSQVGIAEPSEQFF.

This chain connects TRBV5-1 to TRBJ2-3, with D tentatively TRBD1 (6 bases). Trimming took off 4 bases at V and 2 bases at J, with 8 bases between the two ends. The CDR3 has 13 residues. Germline lookup yields CDR1 SGHRS and CDR2 YFSETQ. Written as DNA, the CDR3 is TGCGCCAGCAGCCAGGGGACCACAGATACGCAGTATTTT. Translating gives CASSQGTTDTQYF.